Each of the 3 T cell receptor beta chains below was sequenced from the same sample in a study of T cell responses to AZD1222 COVID-19 vaccine. Sequenced by immunoSEQ multiplex PCR; TCRdb stores in-frame clones only, minus some. The sample holds about 93,000 clones; 85% to 90% are singletons and the top ten take more than 2%. Source: peripheral blood, taken 28 days after the second AZD1222 dose. These receptors all come from an adult who received the AZD1222 COVID-19 vaccine.

The gene calls are TRBV4-1 and TRBJ2-5; tentatively, D is TRBD1 (6 bases). Germline lookup yields CDR1 MGHRA and CDR2 YSYEKL. CDR3 length: 15 amino acids. The V end lost 1 base, the J end lost 5 bases, and 14 bases lay between the germline ends. The CDR3 coding sequence is TGCGCCAGCAGCCAAGTCGACAGGCCATGGGAGACCCAGTACTTC. It yields the protein CASSQVDRPWETQYF.

In its sample, this clone was seen once. The rearrangement uses TRBV20-1 and TRBJ1-2, with TRBD1 as a possible D gene (6 bases). Per germline, CDR1 DFQATT and CDR2 SNEGSKA (reference sequence). Deletions cut 3 bases from V and 4 bases from J, with 18 bases between. This CDR3 comprises 15 residues. In DNA form, the CDR3 reads TGCAGTGCTAGTTTAAAGGGGGTCCCTTTCTATGGCTACACCTTC. Residues: CSASLKGVPFYGYTF.

The chain has TRBV10-3 and TRBJ2-1; D gene uncertain. From germline, CDR1 is ENHRY and CDR2 SYGVKD. V lost 4 bases and J lost 14, with 15 bases in between. This CDR3 is 12 amino acids long. The CDR3 DNA reads TGTGCCATCAGTGCCCACGGAGAAGAGGAGTTCTTC. This codes for CAISAHGEEEFF.